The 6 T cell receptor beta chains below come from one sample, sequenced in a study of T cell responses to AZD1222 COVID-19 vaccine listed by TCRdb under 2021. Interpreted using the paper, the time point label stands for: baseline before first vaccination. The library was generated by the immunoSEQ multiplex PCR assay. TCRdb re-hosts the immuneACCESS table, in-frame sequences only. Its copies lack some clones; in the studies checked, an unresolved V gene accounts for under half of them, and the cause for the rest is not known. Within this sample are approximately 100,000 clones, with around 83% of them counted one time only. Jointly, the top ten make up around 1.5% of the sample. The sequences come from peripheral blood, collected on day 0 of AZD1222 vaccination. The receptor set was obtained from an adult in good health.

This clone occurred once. CDR3 region: CATSRWGTGGNEQYF. As DNA, the CDR3 is TGTGCCACCAGCAGATGGGGGACAGGGGGCAACGAGCAGTACTTC. J is TRBJ2-7 and V is TRBV15; 12 nucleotides agree with TRBD1. V trimming: 2 bases; J trimming: 5 bases; junction bases outside the gene matches: 4. The CDR3 spans 15 residues. Germline CDR1 is LNHNV and CDR2 is YYDKDF (reference sequence). Supplemented by reference TRBV15 and TRBJ2-7, the full variable domain reads DAMVIQNPRYQVTQFGKPVTLSCSQTLNHNVMYWYQQKSSQAPKLLFHYYDKDFNNEADTPDNFQSRRPNTSFCFLDIRSPGLGDTAMYLCATSRWGTGGNEQYFGPGTRLTVT.

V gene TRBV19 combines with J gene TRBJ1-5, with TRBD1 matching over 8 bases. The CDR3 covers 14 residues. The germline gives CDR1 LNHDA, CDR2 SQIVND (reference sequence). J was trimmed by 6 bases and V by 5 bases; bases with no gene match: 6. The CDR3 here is CASSVSGGTQPQHF. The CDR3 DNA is TGTGCCAGTAGTGTCTCAGGGGGCACTCAGCCCCAGCATTTT.

The CDR3 DNA sequence: TGTGCCAGCAGTCCAAAGGGGCAGGGAGACCAGCCCCAGCATTTT. It specifies CASSPKGQGDQPQHF. This chain joins TRBV27 and TRBJ1-5; the D gene is possibly TRBD1 (5 bases). The germline CDR1 and CDR2 sequences are MNHEY and SMNVEV (reference sequence). V lost 5 bases, J lost 7 bases, and 18 bases lay in between. The CDR3 has 15 residues.

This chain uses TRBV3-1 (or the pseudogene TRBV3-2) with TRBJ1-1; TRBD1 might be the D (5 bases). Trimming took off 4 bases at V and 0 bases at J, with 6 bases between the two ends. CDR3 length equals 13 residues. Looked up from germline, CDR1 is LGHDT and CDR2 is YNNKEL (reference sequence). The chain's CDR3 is CASSRGVNTEAFF. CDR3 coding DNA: TGTGCCAGCAGCCGGGGGGTGAACACTGAAGCTTTCTTT.

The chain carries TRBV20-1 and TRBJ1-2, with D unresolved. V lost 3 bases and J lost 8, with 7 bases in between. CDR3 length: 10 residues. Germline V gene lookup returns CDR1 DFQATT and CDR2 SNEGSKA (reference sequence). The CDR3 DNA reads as TGCAGTGCTAGCCATGGGGGCTACACCTTC. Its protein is CSASHGGYTF.

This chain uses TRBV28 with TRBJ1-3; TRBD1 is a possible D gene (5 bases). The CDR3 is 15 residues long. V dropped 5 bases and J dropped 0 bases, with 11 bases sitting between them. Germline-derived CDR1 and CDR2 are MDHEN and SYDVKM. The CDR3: CASSHGGVSGNTIYF. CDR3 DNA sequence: TGTGCCAGCAGTCATGGGGGAGTCTCTGGAAACACCATATATTTT.